This T cell receptor beta chain is from a study of OX40 agonist ivuxolimab in advanced cancers. Study details: Eligibility admitted prior anti-PD-1, anti-PD-L1 or anti-CTLA-4 therapy; 35% to 40% had some.

Germline V gene lookup returns CDR1 SGHDT and CDR2 YYEEEE. The CDR3 consists of 14 residues. V was trimmed by 1 base and J by 8 bases, leaving 15 bases between them. Clones were sequenced by immunoSEQ multiplex PCR, and TCRdb holds only the in-frame ones, with some missing. The sample includes roughly 36,000 clones, over 60% of them seen just once. This clone was detected once. This receptor was identified in an adult with an advanced solid tumor such as melanoma, head and neck, liver or kidney cancer. V is TRBV5-6 and J is TRBJ1-2; D may be TRBD1 (5 bases). Sequenced here: CD4+ or CD8+ T cells sorted from blood, sampled in a trial of the OX40 agonist ivuxolimab. The CDR3 protein is CASSLSGGTLGYTF. DNA for the CDR3: TGTGCCAGCAGCTTGTCGGGAGGGACTTTAGGCTACACCTTC.